This paragraph reports one T cell receptor (beta chain). Sequencing was performed with immunoSEQ multiplex PCR; in TCRdb, only in-frame clones are kept and a portion is missing. The profile shows about 76,000 clones, 93% of them singletons. The source of the sample is a study of T cell changes during pregnancy in multiple sclerosis. The CDR3 has 16 residues. The J segment lost 0 bases and the V segment lost 1 base, leaving 4 bases of the junction unmatched. Germline CDR1 SGHRS, CDR2 YFSETQ. This chain links TRBV5-1 with TRBJ1-3, with 7 bases matching TRBD1. Source: peripheral blood, taken in the second trimester of pregnancy. This TCR was recovered from a female donor with multiple sclerosis, enrolled in a pregnancy study. The CDR3 spells CASSLNPGGSGNTIYF. CDR3 bases: TGCGCCAGCAGCTTGAACCCAGGGGGCTCTGGAAACACCATATATTTT.